The sequence of this TCR beta chain was determined in a study of human T cells and chemical hapten exposure. Germline CDR1 reads DFQATT; CDR2 reads SNEGSKA (reference sequence). V gave up 3 bases and J gave up 0 bases; unmatched junction bases: 6. The CDR3 has 15 residues. The time point here: patch test 3, about 24 weeks after DPC sensitization. Treatment specified: therapeutic diphenylcyclopropenone sensitization with weekly scalp DPC. Donors were 18 to 70-year-old alopecia patients suitable for DPC. This clonotype was detected ten times or more. Its target is not known. General study findings and limits: Expanded TCRs showed more large CDR3 clusters than pre-sensitization or healthy control sets.

Original data processing: There were a median of around 97,000 TCRs per sample, with a range from roughly 23,224 to 750,000. Each CDR3 protein is one row after TCRdb ran MiXCR on the RACE reads. The V and J calls shown here were made by TCRdb, not taken from the authors' results. The sample records more than 100,000 distinct CDR3 sequences, approximately 11% being singletons. The material was whole blood, obtained in connection with sensitization to the hapten diphenylcyclopropenone (DPC). V and J are TRBV20-1 and TRBJ2-3; 7 bases are shared with TRBD2. The clonotype comes from a woman aged 45-60 years with alopecia areata. Some clones in this sample may be carry-over from other donors' samples. The chain's CDR3 is CSARASGASTDTQYF. In DNA form, the CDR3 reads TGCAGTGCTAGGGCCAGCGGGGCTAGCACAGATACGCAGTATTTT.